The sequence of this TCR beta chain was determined in a study of T-cell reconstitution after alpha-beta-depleted transplantation in children. Study findings and constraints: At day 60, the high TCRbeta diversity found in some patients originated from recipient T cells and thymic progenitors that had survived. After one year, T-cell counts and TCRbeta diversity mostly came from new T cells. Reportedly, roughly two months post-transplant, alpha-beta T cells arose from several hundred expanded graft clones.

Comments on this clonotype: Its cognate antigen is unknown.

Germline values: CDR1 KGHSH, CDR2 LQKENI. The CDR3 is 15 amino acids. The V end lost 3 bases, the J end lost 0 bases, and 9 bases lay between the germline ends. Researchers prepared the TCRbeta library using unique molecular identifiers, the study reports. TCRdb re-derived calls from the PCR reads in MiXCR, one entry per CDR3 protein. The sample consists of a few hundred thousand distinct CDR3 sequences, 10% of them appearing once. The starting material was PBMCs, obtained before TCRalphabeta/CD19-depleted stem cell transplant. The chain links TRBV18 to TRBJ1-3, with TRBD1 as a possible D gene (6 bases). The origin of this receptor is a boy younger than two with acute myeloid leukemia, due to receive a stem cell transplant. DNA for the CDR3: TGTGCCAGCTCACCTTACAGGGACTCTGGAAACACCATATATTTT. Its translation: CASSPYRDSGNTIYF. Together with reference TRBV18 and TRBJ1-3, the CDR3 gives the full variable domain: NAGVMQNPRHLVRRRGQEARLRCSPMKGHSHVYWYRQLPEEGLKFMVYLQKENIIDESGMPKERFSAEFPKEGPSILRIQQVVRGDSAAYFCASSPYRDSGNTIYFGEGSWLTVV.